This TCR beta chain emerged from a study of T cells in Graves' hyperthyroidism and ophthalmopathy. Broader study findings: A 13 V-J model separated ophthalmopathy from stable hyperthyroidism.

This clonotype came up many times. The target antigen is unknown. This CDR3 comprises 14 residues. The V gene lost 4 bases and the J gene lost 2 bases, with 11 bases spanning the gap. The germline V gene has CDR1 SEHNR and CDR2 FQNEAQ (reference sequence). Regions amplified from RNA transcripts were the TCR beta CDR3 regions. HTBI primers drove first-round RT-PCR of the TCR CDR3. MiXCR was run by TCRdb on the multiplex PCR reads, yielding one entry per CDR3 protein. This table has a few hundred thousand distinct CDR3 sequences, approximately 14% appearing once. The sample taken for sequencing was blood. This chain uses TRBV7-9 with TRBJ2-5; D uncertain. The receptor comes from a woman between 25 and 40 years old with Graves' hyperthyroidism. CDR3 amino acids: CASSSELAQETQYF. The CDR3 DNA follows: TGTGCCAGCAGCTCCGAGTTGGCTCAAGAGACCCAGTACTTC.